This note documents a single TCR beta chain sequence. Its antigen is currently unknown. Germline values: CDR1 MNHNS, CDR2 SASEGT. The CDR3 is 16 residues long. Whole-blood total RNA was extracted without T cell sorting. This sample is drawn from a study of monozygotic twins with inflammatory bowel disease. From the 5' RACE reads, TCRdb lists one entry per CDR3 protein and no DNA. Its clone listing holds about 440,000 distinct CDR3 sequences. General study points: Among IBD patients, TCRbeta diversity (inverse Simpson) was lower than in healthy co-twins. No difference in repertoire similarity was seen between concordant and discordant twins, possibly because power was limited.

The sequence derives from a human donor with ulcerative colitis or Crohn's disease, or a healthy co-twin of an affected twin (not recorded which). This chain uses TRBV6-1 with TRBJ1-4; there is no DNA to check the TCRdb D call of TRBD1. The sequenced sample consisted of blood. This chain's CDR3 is CASSSDRPGTNEKLFF.